The TCR beta chain under discussion was sequenced for a study of regulatory T cells in long-lasting Graves disease. Findings and limits, study-wide: It was in persistent disease that TRBV28, TRBJ1-2 and TRBJ2-5 were favored.

Sample time point: persistent/refractory GD, antithyroid drugs over 5 years with positive TRAb. The authors made the TCR library using RNA they extracted from PBMCs. Graves' disease diagnoses followed American Thyroid Association guidelines. CDR1 SNHLY and CDR2 FYNNEI come from the germline V gene. V shed 3 bases and J shed 3 bases, with 9 bases lying between them. CDR3 length equals 14 residues. Combining iRepertoire HTBI primers with Arm-PCR of CDR3 regions, the authors built TCR beta libraries. TCRdb re-called the multiplex PCR reads through MiXCR, storing one row per CDR3 protein. Among about 470,000 distinct CDR3 sequences listed, around a fifth were seen once. This clonotype has more than one count but fewer than ten. Its specificity is unknown.

The clonotype originates from a female donor with Graves disease. The V and J genes are TRBV2 and TRBJ1-3; D is uncertain. Sequences were derived from peripheral blood mononuclear cells (PBMCs), sampled when the disease was refractory, from a patient treated with antithyroid drugs. The DNA of the CDR3 is TGTGCCAGCAGTGAGGGGTCGGTTGGAAACACCATATATTTT. It is translated as CASSEGSVGNTIYF.